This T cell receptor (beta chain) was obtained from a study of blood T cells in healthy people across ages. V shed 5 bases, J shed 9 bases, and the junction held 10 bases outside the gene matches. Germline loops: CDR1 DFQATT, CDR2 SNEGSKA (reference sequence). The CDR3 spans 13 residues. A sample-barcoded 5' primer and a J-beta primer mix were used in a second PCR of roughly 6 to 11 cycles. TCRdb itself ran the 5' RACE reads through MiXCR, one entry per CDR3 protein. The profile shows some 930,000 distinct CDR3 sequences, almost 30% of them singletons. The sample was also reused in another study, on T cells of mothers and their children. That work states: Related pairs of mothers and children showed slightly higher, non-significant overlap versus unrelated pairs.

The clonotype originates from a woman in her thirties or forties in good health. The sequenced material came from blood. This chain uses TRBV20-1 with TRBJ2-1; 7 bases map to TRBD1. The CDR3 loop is CSAAEAGGVEQFF. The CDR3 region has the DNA TGCAGTGCTGCAGAGGCAGGGGGTGTTGAGCAGTTCTTC.